This T cell receptor beta chain was sequenced in a study of human T cells and chemical hapten exposure. Study context: Minor pooled library volume differences mainly drove per-sample TCR yield variation.

Unique molecular identifiers were affixed to discrete cDNA molecules within the library. A single record per CDR3 protein comes from TCRdb applying MiXCR to the RACE reads. The top ten hold 1.5% to 2% of the sample, which has roughly 130,000 distinct CDR3 sequences, approximately 8.3% seen once. This clonotype was counted between two and nine times. Stated time point: healthy volunteer bleed at 2 weeks. It was from unfractionated whole blood that total RNA was extracted. The germline gives CDR1 SQVTM, CDR2 ANQGSEA. Trimming cost V 4 bases and J 4 bases, with 8 bases left between them. This CDR3 comprises 12 residues.

The chain joins TRBV29-1 to TRBJ2-1; no reliable D call. This clonotype was obtained from a male donor in good health. Some clones in this sample may be carry-over from other donors' samples. The specimen was whole blood. As DNA, the CDR3 is TGCAGCGTTGGTCCGACATACAATGAGCAGTTCTTC. Translating gives CSVGPTYNEQFF.